The next 25 T cell receptor beta chains were all read from a single sample in a study of blood T cells in healthy people across ages. Sample-barcoded 5' priming and a J-beta primer mix drove a second PCR of about 7 to 11 cycles. A single record per CDR3 protein comes from TCRdb applying MiXCR to the 5' RACE reads. Of 700,000 to 950,000 distinct CDR3 sequences listed, 40% to 45% are singletons. The sample was blood. The receptors were sampled from a woman aged 60 to 75 in good health.

This sequence joins TRBV5-5 and TRBJ2-7; D gene ambiguous. Looked up from germline, CDR1 is SGHKS and CDR2 is YYEKEE (reference sequence). V dropped 0 bases and J dropped 2 bases, with 9 bases sitting between them. CDR3 length: 14 amino acids. CDR3 amino acids: CASSLVLDAYEQYF. The CDR3 DNA is TGTGCCAGCAGCTTGGTGCTAGATGCCTACGAGCAGTACTTC.

This clonotype has only one observation. The rearrangement joins TRBV2 to TRBJ2-5; TRBD2 agrees at 12 bases. Germline V gives CDR1 SNHLY, CDR2 FYNNEI. This CDR3 spans 18 amino acids. With 1 base clipped from V and 3 bases from J, the junction kept 9 bases outside the gene matches. CDR3 bases: TGTGCCAGCAGTGAAGTGCTAGCGGGAGGGGGAGAAAAAGAGACCCAGTACTTC. This gives the protein CASSEVLAGGGEKETQYF. Complete variable domain (other parts from reference TRBV2 and TRBJ2-5): EPEVTQTPSHQVTQMGQEVILRCVPISNHLYFYWYRQILGQKVEFLVSFYNNEISEKSEIFDDQFSVERPDGSNFTLKIRSTKLEDSAMYFCASSEVLAGGGEKETQYFGPGTRLLVL.

A few counts support this clonotype. The rearrangement uses TRBV7-2 and TRBJ2-7, with a tentative D call TRBD1 (6 bases). The V gene lost 4 bases and the J gene lost 1 base, with 11 bases spanning the gap. CDR3 length: 14 amino acids. CDR1 is SGHTA and CDR2 is FQGNSA in the germline V gene. Written as DNA, the CDR3 is TGTGCCAGCAGCTCGGGACACGGATCCTACGAGCAGTACTTC. It is translated as CASSSGHGSYEQYF. Full variable domain (remainder filled in from reference TRBV7-2 and TRBJ2-7): GAGVSQSPSNKVTEKGKDVELRCDPISGHTALYWYRQSLGQGLEFLIYFQGNSAPDKSGLPSDRFSAERTGGSVSTLTIQRTQQEDSAVYLCASSSGHGSYEQYFGPGTRLTVT.

In regard to this clonotype: A single base separates this from a much larger clone, so it may be a read error. The chain links TRBV27 to TRBJ1-2; weak D call: TRBD1 (5 bases). The CDR3 sequence is 15 residues long. Deletions cut 5 bases from V and 8 bases from J, with 21 bases between. The germline V gene encodes CDR1 MNHEY and CDR2 SMNVEV (reference sequence). The CDR3: CASSTPGRGNVGYTF. The CDR3 DNA reads TGTGCCAGCAGTACACCGGGACGGGGCAACGTCGGCTACACCTTC.

The chain employs TRBV7-3 and TRBJ2-2; TRBD1 matches at 10 bases. Germline loops: CDR1 SGHTA, CDR2 FQGTGA. V lost 6 bases, J lost 6 bases, and 19 bases stayed unmatched. CDR3 length equals 19 residues. CDR3 amino acids: CASRSQGYTGQGQAGELFF. The CDR3 bases are TGTGCCAGCAGATCACAAGGTTACACGGGACAGGGGCAGGCCGGGGAGCTGTTTTTT. The full variable domain, rest sourced from reference TRBV7-3 and TRBJ2-2, is GAGVSQTPSNKVTEKGKYVELRCDPISGHTALYWYRQSLGQGPEFLIYFQGTGAADDSGLPNDRFFAVRPEGSVSTLKIQRTERGDSAVYLCASRSQGYTGQGQAGELFFGEGSRLTVL.

This clonotype has a single count. The V gene is TRBV7-8, the J gene TRBJ2-7, with 13 positions matching TRBD2. The CDR3 contains 15 residues. Trimming at V came to 6 bases and at J to 3 bases, leaving 5 bases not matched to a gene. CDR1 SGHVS and CDR2 FQNEAQ come from the germline V gene. The CDR3 DNA reads as TGTGCCAGCAGAGGGACTAGCGGGGCGGGCTACGAGCAGTACTTC. It encodes CASRGTSGAGYEQYF.

The CDR3 loop is CASSLWAAAFSNYGYTF. The CDR3, as DNA: TGTGCCAGCAGTTTGTGGGCGGCGGCTTTTTCTAACTATGGCTACACCTTC. The V and J genes are TRBV12-3 or TRBV12-4 and TRBJ1-2, with no clear D. The CDR3 covers 17 residues. Trimming left V 3 bases short and J 0 bases short, with 17 bases between.

This sequence joins TRBV28 and TRBJ2-7; D is ambiguous. The V gene lost 7 bases and the J gene lost 3 bases, with 19 bases spanning the gap. The CDR3 loop spans 15 amino acids. Germline values: CDR1 MDHEN, CDR2 SYDVKM. The CDR3 DNA is TGTGCCAGCATTACGCCTGACGGATCCGTCTACGAGCAGTACTTC. Protein product: CASITPDGSVYEQYF.

V gene TRBV12-3 or TRBV12-4 combines with J gene TRBJ2-1; 9 bases agree with TRBD2. The V segment lost 1 base and the J segment 8 bases; nucleotides outside the gene matches: 6. This CDR3 spans 15 amino acids. The CDR3 sequence: CASSLEAGGGYEQFF. DNA of the CDR3: TGTGCCAGCAGTTTAGAAGCGGGAGGTGGGTATGAGCAGTTCTTC.

The chain employs TRBV5-1 and TRBJ1-2; D is undetermined. Trimming shortened V by 0 bases and J by 6 bases, and 12 bases separated the two germline ends. Germline V gene sequence: CDR1 SGHRS, CDR2 YFSETQ. This CDR3 contains 14 residues. As DNA, the CDR3 is TGCGCCAGCAGCTTGGGATCGGCATCGGATGGCTACACCTTC. Its translation is CASSLGSASDGYTF.

This clonotype was observed a handful of times. J is TRBJ2-7 and V is TRBV6-2 or TRBV6-3, with 11 positions matching TRBD2. Germline V gene data show CDR1 as MNHEY and CDR2 as SVGEGT. The V segment lost 8 bases and the J segment 4 bases; nucleotides outside the gene matches: 10. The CDR3 totals 15 residues. Here the CDR3 reads CASRTSGSYQYEQYF. CDR3 nucleotides: TGTGCCAGCCGTACTAGCGGGAGTTACCAGTACGAGCAGTACTTC.

This clonotype was picked up a small number of times. The CDR3 loop reads CASSYFLAGGETQYF. In nucleotides, the CDR3 is TGTGCCAGCAGTTATTTCCTAGCGGGGGGGGAGACCCAGTACTTC. The rearrangement joins TRBV6-6 to TRBJ2-5; 12 bases map to TRBD2. The germline CDR1 and CDR2 sequences are MNHNY and SVGAGI (reference sequence). CDR3 length equals 15 residues. V dropped 3 bases and J dropped 5; count of bases not matched to a gene: 4.

This clonotype was seen a handful of times. The chain links TRBV14 to TRBJ1-6; D unclear. Germline V gene lookup returns CDR1 SGHDN and CDR2 FVKESK. The CDR3 is 13 residues long. Between the trimmed V and J ends, which lost 2 bases and 8 bases, there was a span of 7 bases. The CDR3: CASSQRWDSPLHF. As DNA, the CDR3 is TGTGCCAGCAGCCAACGTTGGGATTCACCCCTCCACTTT.

This clonotype was counted a few times. This chain links TRBV7-2 with TRBJ2-5, with a tentative D call TRBD2 (6 bases). This CDR3 region has 14 residues. Per germline, CDR1 SGHTA and CDR2 FQGNSA. V was shortened by 5 bases and J by 2 bases, with 12 bases between the two germline ends. CDR3 amino acids: CASSIIAAQETQYF. The DNA of the CDR3 is TGTGCCAGCAGCATTATAGCGGCTCAAGAGACCCAGTACTTC.

The chain combines TRBV4-3 with TRBJ2-6; D gene uncertain. This CDR3 spans 16 amino acids. Trimming cost V 0 bases and J 0 bases, with 6 bases left between them. Germline V gene lookup returns CDR1 LGHNA and CDR2 YSLEER. Written as DNA, the CDR3 is TGCGCCAGCAGCCAAGATAGGACCTCTGGGGCCAACGTCCTGACTTTC. Its protein is CASSQDRTSGANVLTF.

This sequence joins TRBV20-1 and TRBJ2-1, with D hard to call. From germline, CDR1 is DFQATT and CDR2 SNEGSKA (reference sequence). This CDR3 comprises 12 residues. Trimming shortened V by 3 bases and J by 3 bases, and 6 bases separated the two germline ends. The CDR3 DNA is TGCAGTGCTAGGGGTAACTACAATGAGCAGTTCTTC. Its translation is CSARGNYNEQFF.

This clonotype occurred a few times. V and J are TRBV7-2 and TRBJ1-1, with TRBD1 as a possible D gene (5 bases). Trimming pared 5 bases from V and 7 bases from J, leaving 17 bases between. Germline values: CDR1 SGHTA, CDR2 FQGNSA. CDR3 size: 14 residues. CDR3 region: CASSPGGGGREAFF. The CDR3 nucleotides read TGTGCCAGCAGCCCGGGGGGGGGTGGTCGTGAAGCTTTCTTT.

This rearrangement joins TRBV2 to TRBJ2-5, with 9 bases lining up with TRBD2. The V and J ends lost 2 bases and 2 bases, in that order; junction bases with no gene match: 6. The CDR3 sequence is 16 residues long. Germline CDR1 is SNHLY and CDR2 is FYNNEI. The CDR3 loop reads CASSEWRTSVQETQYF. Here the CDR3 DNA reads TGTGCCAGCAGTGAATGGAGGACTAGCGTACAAGAGACCCAGTACTTC.

This clonotype has just a few counts. V gene TRBV21-1 combines with J gene TRBJ1-1; the table's D call TRBD1 went unverified against the DNA. TRBV21-1 is marked as a pseudogene. This CDR3 spans 16 amino acids. The CDR3 loop reads CASSKAKTGLDTEAFF. The CDR3 bases are TGTGCCAGCAGCAAAGCCAAGACAGGGCTAGACACTGAAGCTTTCTTT.

This CDR3 is CASSSPTGLGNSPLHF. The CDR3 DNA reads TGTGCCAGCAGCTCGCCGACAGGGTTGGGGAATTCACCCCTCCACTTT. The rearrangement uses TRBV7-9 and TRBJ1-6; 7 bases agree with TRBD1. The V gene end was trimmed by 4 bases and the J gene end by 7 bases; junction bases not matched to a gene: 10. Looked up from germline, CDR1 is SEHNR and CDR2 is FQNEAQ (reference sequence). The CDR3 totals 16 residues.

The V call is TRBV20-1, the J call TRBJ2-3; D is unclear. Trimming removed 0 bases from V and 2 bases from J, with 6 bases in between. CDR1 is DFQATT, CDR2 SNEGSKA, per germline (reference sequence). The CDR3 is made up of 13 amino acids. This CDR3 is CSARDATTDTQYF. The CDR3 DNA reads as TGCAGTGCTAGAGATGCGACCACAGATACGCAGTATTTT.

V usage is TRBV6-5 and J usage is TRBJ1-4; no firm D call. Germline CDR1 MNHEY, CDR2 SVGAGI. V was trimmed by 1 base and J by 7 bases, leaving 22 bases between them. There are 18 residues in the CDR3. The CDR3 reads CASSYYKSRAAEGEKLFF. The CDR3 DNA follows: TGTGCCAGCAGTTACTACAAAAGCCGGGCAGCCGAGGGTGAAAAACTGTTTTTT.

The CDR3 region has the DNA TGTGCCACCAGTGATTTGCGATTAGCGAACACCGGGGAGCTGTTTTTT. This gives the protein CATSDLRLANTGELFF. The chain couples TRBV24-1 to TRBJ2-2; D is unresolved. The germline V and J ends were trimmed by 0 bases and 0 bases, with 7 bases remaining between them. Germline V gives CDR1 KGHDR, CDR2 SFDVKD. The CDR3 has 16 residues.

There are a few counts of this clonotype. The J gene is TRBJ1-5, the V gene TRBV7-2; 9 bases fit TRBD1. Looked up from germline, CDR1 is SGHTA and CDR2 is FQGNSA. J gave up 7 bases and V 3 bases, and 10 bases lay outside the gene matches. This CDR3 contains 16 residues. Written as DNA, the CDR3 is TGTGCCAGCAGCTTCTCCTTTACAGGGGGCGGGCAGCCCCAGCATTTT. Its protein is CASSFSFTGGGQPQHF.

This clonotype has at least ten counts. V is TRBV9 and J is TRBJ2-7; 11 bases agree with TRBD2. V lost 3 bases and J lost 2; bases outside the gene matches: 7. Per germline, CDR1 SGDLS and CDR2 YYNGEE. There are 16 residues in the CDR3. The CDR3 region is CASSATGTSGTYEQYF. The CDR3 nucleotides read TGTGCCAGCAGCGCGACAGGGACTAGCGGTACCTACGAGCAGTACTTC.